Listed below are T cell receptor beta chains from one sample, sequenced in a study of response to subunit inactivated influenza vaccine. A single record per CDR3 protein comes from TCRdb applying MiXCR to the RT-PCR reads. The data contain about half a million distinct CDR3 sequences, 7.6% of them singletons. Source: PBMCs from blood, taken roughly 24 months after vaccination. All receptors derive from a man aged 45-69 years who received an inactivated influenza vaccine. CDR3s include the opening cysteine and the closing phenylalanine or tryptophan. Each record gives: D gene, V gene, J gene, clone size, CDR3 protein, CDR3 DNA. A D gene is named only where the DNA matches it firmly. Clone sizes are given selectively: once, few, many, or a class where the clone is expanded.

D: -
V: TRBV4-3
J: TRBJ1-6
size: -
CDR3: CASSQEPQGPNSPLHF
DNA: TGCGCCAGCAGCCAAGAGCCTCAGGGGCCGAATTCACCCCTCCACTTT

D: TRBD1
V: TRBV25-1
J: TRBJ2-3
size: many
CDR3: CASSQGQGSTDTQYF
DNA: TGTGCCAGCAGTCAGGGACAGGGAAGCACAGATACGCAGTATTTT

D: -
V: TRBV4-3
J: TRBJ2-5
size: few
CDR3: CASSQESGQRAQYF
DNA: TGCGCCAGCAGCCAAGAGTCCGGACAAAGGGCCCAGTACTTC

D: -
V: TRBV20-1
J: TRBJ1-2
size: many
CDR3: CSVPYGYTF
DNA: TGCAGCGTCCCCTATGGCTACACCTTC

D: -
V: TRBV2
J: TRBJ2-2
size: few
CDR3: CASKLTNTGELFF
DNA: TGTGCCAGCAAACTGACGAACACCGGGGAGCTGTTTTTT

D: TRBD1
V: TRBV5-1
J: TRBJ2-5
size: -
CDR3: CASSPGTGTWETQYF
DNA: TGCGCCAGCAGCCCGGGGACAGGGACGTGGGAGACCCAGTACTTC

D: -
V: TRBV5-6
J: TRBJ2-1
size: few
CDR3: CASSFTSGYNEQFF
DNA: TGTGCCAGCAGCTTCACCTCAGGCTACAATGAGCAGTTCTTC

D: -
V: TRBV7-2
J: TRBJ1-1
size: many
CDR3: CASRREVNTEAFF
DNA: TGTGCCAGCAGGCGGGAGGTGAACACTGAAGCTTTCTTT

D: TRBD2
V: TRBV7-2
J: TRBJ2-3
size: many
CDR3: CASSRGLAGGTDTQYF
DNA: TGTGCCAGCAGCAGAGGACTAGCGGGAGGAACAGATACGCAGTATTTT

D: -
V: TRBV6-5
J: TRBJ2-5
size: many
CDR3: CASCMDETQYF
DNA: TGTGCCAGCTGTATGGACGAGACCCAGTACTTC

D: TRBD1
V: TRBV29-1
J: TRBJ2-1
size: -
CDR3: CSVGQESYNEQFF
DNA: TGCAGCGTAGGACAGGAAAGCTACAATGAGCAGTTCTTC

D: TRBD1
V: TRBV4-2
J: TRBJ1-5
size: -
CDR3: CASSQDGGQNQPQHF
DNA: TGTGCCAGCAGCCAAGATGGGGGACAGAATCAGCCCCAGCATTTT

D: TRBD1
V: TRBV5-1
J: TRBJ2-7
size: many
CDR3: CASSGDRGEVEQYF
DNA: TGCGCCAGCAGCGGGGACAGGGGGGAAGTGGAGCAGTACTTC

D: -
V: TRBV29-1
J: TRBJ2-2
size: many
CDR3: CSVLVGRTGELFF
DNA: TGCAGCGTTCTCGTCGGGCGGACCGGGGAGCTGTTTTTT

D: -
V: TRBV4-2
J: TRBJ2-3
size: many
CDR3: CASSQDLGGSYTDTQYF
DNA: TGTGCCAGCAGCCAAGATCTAGGGGGGAGTTACACAGATACGCAGTATTTT

D: -
V: TRBV15
J: TRBJ1-5
size: -
CDR3: CATSRPGSGQPQHF
DNA: TGTGCCACCAGCAGGCCAGGGTCTGGACAGCCCCAGCATTTT

D: TRBD1
V: TRBV5-1
J: TRBJ2-1
size: few
CDR3: CASSWTTGGYEQFF
DNA: TGCGCCAGCAGCTGGACCACAGGGGGCTATGAGCAGTTCTTC

D: TRBD1
V: TRBV6-1
J: TRBJ1-2
size: -
CDR3: CASRQDRGQFYGYTF
DNA: TGTGCCAGCAGGCAAGACAGGGGGCAGTTCTATGGCTACACCTTC

D: -
V: TRBV20-1
J: TRBJ2-7
size: many
CDR3: CSARGLDRGEQYF
DNA: TGCAGTGCTAGAGGCCTCGACCGGGGGGAGCAGTACTTC

D: -
V: TRBV12-3/TRBV12-4
J: TRBJ2-1
size: -
CDR3: CASSLRQISSYNEQFF
DNA: TGTGCCAGCAGTTTACGGCAGATCAGCTCCTACAATGAGCAGTTCTTC

D: -
V: TRBV5-1
J: TRBJ2-7
size: few
CDR3: CASSFSRDYEQYF
DNA: TGCGCCAGCAGCTTTAGCCGAGACTACGAGCAGTACTTC

D: -
V: TRBV11-2
J: TRBJ2-7
size: few
CDR3: CASSQQGTELDEQYF
DNA: TGTGCCAGCAGCCAACAGGGAACAGAGTTGGACGAGCAGTACTTC

D: -
V: TRBV12-3/TRBV12-4
J: TRBJ2-3
size: many
CDR3: CASSFGSSTDTQYF
DNA: TGTGCCAGCAGTTTTGGGAGTTCCACAGATACGCAGTATTTT

D: TRBD2
V: TRBV20-1
J: TRBJ2-1
size: -
CDR3: CSARAGGNYNEQFF
DNA: TGCAGTGCTCGAGCGGGAGGTAACTACAATGAGCAGTTCTTC

D: -
V: TRBV6-1
J: TRBJ1-1
size: many
CDR3: CASRRNRDSEAFF
DNA: TGTGCCAGCAGGCGGAACAGGGATTCTGAAGCTTTCTTT

D: -
V: TRBV7-9
J: TRBJ2-7
size: few
CDR3: CASSPYRDRAYEQYF
DNA: TGTGCCAGCAGCCCCTACCGGGACCGAGCCTACGAGCAGTACTTC

D: -
V: TRBV10-3
J: TRBJ1-2
size: many
CDR3: CAISESLVRRGGYTF
DNA: TGTGCCATCAGTGAGTCCTTGGTCCGGCGTGGGGGCTACACCTTC